A single sample is the source of the 24 T cell receptor beta chains below, sequenced in a study of blood T cell repertoires in COVID-19. TCRdb's copy holds only in-frame clones and misses some; the assay was immunoSEQ multiplex PCR. The sample holds around 230,000 clones, approximately 88% seen once. Input material: peripheral blood. These receptors were collected from a middle-aged man with acute or convalescent COVID-19.

This rearrangement joins TRBV25-1 to TRBJ2-7; 9 nucleotides line up with TRBD2. The CDR3 extends over 15 amino acids. The J segment lost 1 base and the V segment lost 4 bases, leaving 5 bases of the junction unmatched. CDR1 and CDR2 from the germline V gene are MGHDK and SYGVNS. Here the CDR3 DNA reads TGTGCCAGCAGTGGGCCCCTAGCGGGGTCCTACGAGCAGTACTTC. This gives the protein CASSGPLAGSYEQYF.

This rearrangement joins TRBV11-2 to TRBJ2-7; D is unresolved. Trimming stripped 5 bases from V and 6 bases from J, with 11 bases between. The CDR3 totals 12 residues. The germline CDR1 and CDR2 sequences are SGHAT and FQNNGV. CDR3 sequence: CASSHDTFEQYF. CDR3 nucleotide sequence: TGTGCCAGCAGCCATGACACGTTCGAGCAGTACTTC.

The V call is TRBV19, the J call TRBJ2-1; D remains unclear. V lost 7 bases and J 10 bases, leaving 11 bases between the germline ends. In germline, CDR1 is LNHDA, CDR2 SQIVND (reference sequence). This CDR3 comprises 11 residues. The CDR3 reads CASIGSSEQFF. The CDR3 nucleotides are TGTGCCAGTATTGGTAGCTCGGAGCAGTTCTTC. Variable domain in full (rest from reference TRBV19 and TRBJ2-1): DGGITQSPKYLFRKEGQNVTLSCEQNLNHDAMYWYRQDPGQGLRLIYYSQIVNDFQKGDIAEGYSVSREKKESFPLTVTSAQKNPTAFYLCASIGSSEQFFGPGTRLTVL.

The chain carries TRBV19 and TRBJ1-1; a weak D match, TRBD1 (5 bases). The germline gives CDR1 LNHDA, CDR2 SQIVND (reference sequence). V was pared by 5 bases and J by 2 bases, with 12 bases between. The CDR3 is 14 residues long. CDR3 in DNA: TGTGCCAGTAGTGAGGCAGGGTTCAACACTGAAGCTTTCTTT. Its protein is CASSEAGFNTEAFF.

The V call is TRBV6-1, the J call TRBJ2-5; the D is unclear. The CDR3 runs 16 residues. The V gene lost 1 base and the J gene lost 6 bases, with 18 bases spanning the gap. The germline V gene encodes CDR1 MNHNS and CDR2 SASEGT. The CDR3 is CASSEVGSSSGKTQYF. The CDR3 DNA sequence: TGTGCCAGCAGTGAAGTCGGGTCATCCTCCGGCAAGACCCAGTACTTC.

The genes are TRBV18 and TRBJ2-7, with TRBD1 identical over 7 bases. The CDR3 runs 13 residues. Losses at the gene ends were 3 bases for V and 6 bases for J; bases not matched to a gene: 5. Germline V CDR1 and CDR2: KGHSH, LQKENI. The CDR3 DNA is TGTGCCAGCTCACCCGACAGGGTGTCCGAGCAGTACTTC. Its translation: CASSPDRVSEQYF.

A remark on this clone: A much larger clone is a single base away; this may be a read error. The rearrangement uses TRBV10-2 and TRBJ2-7; TRBD1 matches 7 bases. Germline loops: CDR1 WSHSY, CDR2 SAAADI. The V segment lost 5 bases and the J segment 0 bases; nucleotides outside the gene matches: 1. The CDR3 totals 13 residues. The CDR3 region is CASSRDSSYEQYF. The CDR3 nucleotides are TGCGCCAGCAGTCGGGACAGCTCCTACGAGCAGTACTTC.

The rearrangement uses TRBV2 and TRBJ2-3, with 7 positions matching TRBD2. The CDR3 runs to 14 residues. The germline V gene encodes CDR1 SNHLY and CDR2 FYNNEI. V lost 7 bases, J lost 3 bases, and 7 bases stayed unmatched. CDR3 sequence (DNA): TGTGCCAGCAAGGGAGGGGTGGGGACAGATACGCAGTATTTT. Translated, it gives CASKGGVGTDTQYF.

The chain links TRBV30 to TRBJ1-2; D perhaps matches TRBD1 (6 bases). This CDR3 spans 12 amino acids. The V end lost 3 bases, the J end lost 4 bases, and 9 bases lay between the germline ends. In germline, CDR1 is GTSNPN, CDR2 SVGIG (reference sequence). This CDR3 reads CAWSEDSYGYTF. Here the CDR3 DNA reads TGTGCCTGGAGCGAGGACAGCTATGGCTACACCTTC.

The CDR3 protein is CASSRGYSYEQYF. The CDR3 nucleotides are TGTGCCAGCAGCCGCGGCTATTCCTACGAGCAGTACTTC. The gene calls are TRBV7-2 and TRBJ2-7, with D unclear. Trimming shortened V by 5 bases and J by 1 base, and 9 bases separated the two germline ends. CDR1 SGHTA and CDR2 FQGNSA come from the germline V gene. The CDR3 runs to 13 residues.

The V call is TRBV5-1, the J call TRBJ1-2; D is perhaps TRBD1 (5 bases). This CDR3 region has 15 residues. The germline V gene encodes CDR1 SGHRS and CDR2 YFSETQ. V was trimmed by 1 base and J by 7 bases, leaving 17 bases between them. This CDR3 is CASSLFGQGGSGYTF. DNA of the CDR3: TGCGCCAGCAGCTTGTTCGGCCAGGGTGGCTCTGGCTACACCTTC.

This chain connects TRBV11-2 to TRBJ2-1, with D perhaps TRBD1 (5 bases). Germline V gene data show CDR1 as SGHAT and CDR2 as FQNNGV. V lost 0 bases to trimming and J lost 0 bases, with 9 bases between them. The length of the CDR3 is 16 residues. Here the CDR3 reads CASSLDGDSSYNEQFF. The CDR3 DNA follows: TGTGCCAGCAGCTTAGACGGAGACAGCTCCTACAATGAGCAGTTCTTC.

Only one count was recorded for this clone. The J gene is TRBJ2-5, the V gene TRBV18, with TRBD2 as a possible D gene (5 bases). CDR1 is KGHSH, CDR2 LQKENI, per germline. CDR3 size: 13 residues. V lost 3 bases and J 8 bases, leaving 13 bases between the germline ends. The CDR3 sequence: CASSPRERLTQYF. The CDR3 DNA is TGTGCCAGCTCACCGAGGGAACGGCTCACCCAGTACTTC.

The sample holds a few counts of this clone. The rearrangement uses TRBV3-1 (or the pseudogene TRBV3-2) and TRBJ2-4, with 7 bases that match TRBD2. Germline V CDR1 and CDR2: LGHDT, YNNKEL (reference sequence). J was trimmed by 0 bases and V by 2 bases; bases with no gene match: 7. This CDR3 has 17 residues. The CDR3 region is CASSQRGLRLAKNIQYF. The CDR3 DNA sequence: TGTGCCAGCAGCCAAAGGGGACTAAGACTAGCCAAAAACATTCAGTACTTC.

The chain has TRBV6-5 and TRBJ1-2; no firm D call. Trimming removed 5 bases from V and 8 bases from J, with 15 bases in between. This CDR3 spans 13 amino acids. Germline V lookup: CDR1 MNHEY, CDR2 SVGAGI. The CDR3 DNA follows: TGTGCCAGCAGTCGGACGGCATCGGGAGGCTACACCTTC. It codes for CASSRTASGGYTF.

The chain recombines TRBV6-4 with TRBJ1-2; 10 bases agree with TRBD1. Germline loops: CDR1 MRHNA, CDR2 SNTAGT. The CDR3 is 19 amino acids. V was pared by 6 bases and J by 1 base, with 17 bases of the junction left unmatched. CDR3 protein: CASSDDLLEWTGGNYGYTF. CDR3 nucleotides: TGTGCCAGCAGCGATGATCTCCTCGAGTGGACAGGGGGTAACTATGGCTACACCTTC.

This chain joins TRBV7-9 and TRBJ1-1; the D gene is possibly TRBD1 (6 bases). V was clipped by 3 bases and J by 8 bases, with 13 bases between them. This CDR3 has 13 residues. Germline V CDR1 and CDR2: SEHNR, FQNEAQ (reference sequence). CDR3 amino acids: CASSFIDRTEAFF. As DNA, the CDR3 is TGTGCCAGCAGCTTCATAGACAGGACCGAAGCTTTCTTT.

This chain uses TRBV19 with TRBJ1-1; a weak D match, TRBD1 (5 bases). Germline V lookup: CDR1 LNHDA, CDR2 SQIVND (reference sequence). Between the trimmed V and J ends, which lost 5 bases and 8 bases, there was a span of 15 bases. The CDR3 is 13 residues long. This CDR3 is CASSWLDSGEAFF. In DNA form, the CDR3 reads TGTGCCAGTAGTTGGCTCGACAGTGGCGAAGCTTTCTTT.

This sequence joins TRBV7-2 and TRBJ2-1; the match to TRBD2 covers 7 bases. The junction had 6 bases not matched to a gene; V was cut back by 0 bases and J by 7 bases. The CDR3 is 15 residues long. CDR1 and CDR2 (germline): SGHTA, FQGNSA. The CDR3 DNA reads as TGTGCCAGCAGCTTAGCGGGAGGGCCGGAGAATGAGCAGTTCTTC. Amino acid sequence: CASSLAGGPENEQFF. Based on the CDR3 plus reference TRBV7-2 and TRBJ2-1, the full variable domain is GAGVSQSPSNKVTEKGKDVELRCDPISGHTALYWYRQSLGQGLEFLIYFQGNSAPDKSGLPSDRFSAERTGGSVSTLTIQRTQQEDSAVYLCASSLAGGPENEQFFGPGTRLTVL.

The gene calls are TRBV7-9 and TRBJ2-7, with TRBD1 matching 10 bases. CDR1 and CDR2 (germline): SEHNR, FQNEAQ (reference sequence). The CDR3 runs 13 residues. J was trimmed by 2 bases and V by 7 bases; bases with no gene match: 2. CDR3 sequence reads: CASTGQGTYEQYF. CDR3 bases: TGTGCCAGCACGGGACAGGGGACCTACGAGCAGTACTTC.

The V call is TRBV4-2, the J call TRBJ2-1; TRBD2 matches 7 bases. V lost 4 bases, J lost 7 bases, and 7 bases stayed unmatched. Germline V gene data show CDR1 as LGHNA and CDR2 as YNFKEQ. This CDR3 comprises 14 residues. CDR3 bases: TGTGCCAGCAGCCGGGGGGGAGACGAGAATGAGCAGTTCTTC. Encoded protein: CASSRGGDENEQFF.

This clone is a singleton in its sample. The chain has TRBV27 and TRBJ2-3; 8 nucleotides agree with TRBD2. V gave up 5 bases and J gave up 4 bases; unmatched junction bases: 11. Per germline, CDR1 MNHEY and CDR2 SMNVEV (reference sequence). This CDR3 region has 16 residues. The CDR3 region is CASSPITSGRADTQYF. The CDR3 nucleotides read TGTGCCAGCAGTCCGATCACTAGCGGTAGGGCAGATACGCAGTATTTT.

This chain joins TRBV10-3 and TRBJ1-3; 7 bases are a match to TRBD1. The CDR3 is made up of 16 amino acids. In germline, CDR1 is ENHRY, CDR2 SYGVKD. The J segment lost 0 bases and the V segment lost 7 bases, leaving 9 bases of the junction unmatched. Here the CDR3 DNA reads TGTGCCATCAAAGAGGGGGCCAGGTCCTCTGGAAACACCATATATTTT. Translated, it gives CAIKEGARSSGNTIYF.

V usage is TRBV2 and J usage is TRBJ2-2; 12 positions match TRBD2. With 6 bases clipped from V and 7 bases from J, the junction kept 6 bases outside the gene matches. The CDR3 is 15 amino acids. From germline, CDR1 is SNHLY and CDR2 FYNNEI. The CDR3 spells CASRELAGGGGELFF. CDR3 bases: TGTGCCAGCAGAGAACTAGCGGGAGGAGGCGGGGAGCTGTTTTTT.